This entry is about one T cell receptor (beta chain). How the authors handled the data: Scientists estimated how many nucleated cells there were by amplifying reference gene primers. The protocol was immunoSEQ multiplex PCR, while the TCRdb copy is restricted to in-frame clones and leaves out a portion. V, J and clone size reflect that table, while D and trimming were determined from the DNA. The data hold about 190,000 clones, with 78% observed a single time. The junction had 1 base not matched to a gene; V was cut back by 1 base and J by 2 bases. Germline CDR1 and CDR2: SGHTA and FQGNSA. This CDR3 is 14 amino acids long. This specimen belongs to a study of blood T cell repertoires in COVID-19. Study-level information: There were acute and convalescent COVID-19 samples, and they came from the United States, Italy and Spain. Sample material is recorded as cDNA or gDNA derived from T cells, B-cell-depleted T cells, or PBMCs.

Sequenced input: peripheral blood. This sequence originates from a woman older than 75 with active or convalescent COVID-19. The J gene is TRBJ2-7, the V gene TRBV7-2; TRBD1 agrees at 8 bases. CDR3 sequence: CASSLVDRAYEQYF. DNA of the CDR3: TGTGCCAGCAGCTTAGTGGACAGGGCCTACGAGCAGTACTTC.